Following are 11 T cell receptor beta chains from one sample sequenced in a study of shared clonotypes between healthy human individuals. Sequencing was performed with immunoSEQ multiplex PCR; in TCRdb, only in-frame clones are kept and a portion is missing. Of some 490,000 clones in the sample, about 84% were seen once. Sequenced sample: PBMCs. The source of these receptors is a woman between 40 and 50 years old in good health. Some clones in this sample may be carry-over from other donors' samples.

On this clone itself: This likely reflects a read error, since a far larger clone is one base away. The same CDR3 also results from other DNA sequences found in this sample. This sequence joins TRBV4-3 and TRBJ1-1; TRBD1 might be the D (5 bases). The CDR3 has 14 residues. Germline V gives CDR1 LGHNA, CDR2 YSLEER. The CDR3 DNA sequence: TGCGCCAGCAGCCTCACAGGTGGGAACACCGAAGCTTTCTTT. Its translation is CASSLTGGNTEAFF.

The chain couples TRBV28 to TRBJ1-2; possible D gene TRBD1, 6 bases. The germline CDR1 and CDR2 sequences are MDHEN and SYDVKM. The V gene lost 3 bases and the J gene lost 3 bases, with 11 bases spanning the gap. The CDR3 length is 14 residues. The CDR3 DNA is TGTGCCAGCAGTTTGTCTGGACAGTACTATGGCTACACCTTC. Translated: CASSLSGQYYGYTF.

As to this clone: With only one base between it and a far larger clone, this is likely a read error. The CDR3 nucleotides read TGCAGCGTTGGAGAGCAATATAGCGATCAGCCCCAGCATTTT. This sequence encodes CSVGEQYSDQPQHF. V is TRBV29-1 and J is TRBJ1-5; D gene unclear. Germline CDR1 and CDR2: SQVTM and ANQGSEA. The CDR3 covers 14 residues.

The J gene is TRBJ1-5, the V gene TRBV6-1; 7 bases line up with TRBD1. Germline V CDR1 and CDR2: MNHNS, SASEGT. This CDR3 spans 15 amino acids. Trimming removed 4 bases from V and 5 bases from J; junction bases left unmatched: 8. The CDR3 here is CASSGGTVLYQPQHF. The CDR3 DNA is TGTGCCAGCAGTGGAGGGACAGTCCTTTATCAGCCCCAGCATTTT.

This clone occurred once. The CDR3 sequence: CASSPAGWAASGNTIYF. The CDR3 DNA is TGCGCCAGCAGCCCGGCAGGGTGGGCCGCGTCTGGAAACACCATATATTTT. The chain joins TRBV4-1 to TRBJ1-3; possible D gene TRBD1, 5 bases. CDR3 length equals 17 residues. Germline V gene data show CDR1 as MGHRA and CDR2 as YSYEKL. The V end lost 4 bases, the J end lost 1 base, and 17 bases lay between the germline ends.

This clone was counted ten times or more. The sample holds other DNA sequences that translate to the same CDR3. The chain joins TRBV21-1 to TRBJ1-1; TRBD1, the D gene given by the table, was not confirmed from the DNA. TRBV21-1 is a known pseudogene. There are 16 residues in the CDR3. The CDR3 nucleotides read TGTGCCAGCCCGTACCAGGGGGCGAGTATGAACACTGAAGCTTTCTTT. Its translation is CASPYQGASMNTEAFF.

Note on this clone: A far larger clone differs by one base, so this is likely a read error. V usage is TRBV5-6 and J usage is TRBJ1-2; TRBD1 might be the D (5 bases). V gave up 4 bases and J gave up 4 bases, with 14 bases separating them. Per the germline V gene, CDR1 is SGHDT and CDR2 is YYEEEE. The CDR3 is 14 amino acids. The CDR3 loop reads CASSMVGGGYGYTF. In nucleotides, the CDR3 is TGTGCCAGCAGCATGGTTGGGGGAGGCTATGGCTACACCTTC.

This clone has just a few counts. The V call is TRBV4-2, the J call TRBJ1-1; perhaps TRBD1 as D (5 bases). The CDR3 consists of 14 residues. Trimming shortened V by 3 bases and J by 3 bases, and 11 bases separated the two germline ends. Germline assignment: CDR1 LGHNA and CDR2 YNFKEQ. CDR3: CASSQGIGDTEAFF. In nucleotides, the CDR3 is TGTGCCAGCAGCCAGGGTATAGGGGACACTGAAGCTTTCTTT.

V gene TRBV29-1 combines with J gene TRBJ2-3; TRBD2 matches 9 bases. V lost 0 bases to trimming and J lost 4 bases; unmatched junction nucleotides: 8. CDR1 SQVTM and CDR2 ANQGSEA come from the germline V gene. CDR3 size: 16 residues. CDR3 DNA sequence: TGCAGCGTTGAAGATCGTCCTAGCGGGATTCCAGATACGCAGTATTTT. This encodes CSVEDRPSGIPDTQYF.

The chain uses TRBV2 and TRBJ1-1; D is perhaps TRBD1 (6 bases). CDR3 length: 13 amino acids. Germline loops: CDR1 SNHLY, CDR2 FYNNEI. The V end was cut by 7 bases, the J end by 1 base, with 10 bases between. The CDR3 here is CASKGQRNTEAFF. In DNA form, the CDR3 reads TGTGCCAGCAAAGGACAGAGGAACACTGAAGCTTTCTTT.

V gene TRBV10-3 combines with J gene TRBJ1-1; D remains unclear. Germline-derived CDR1 and CDR2 are ENHRY and SYGVKD. V lost 6 bases to trimming and J lost 5 bases, with 13 bases between them. This CDR3 has 13 amino acids. The CDR3 sequence: CAIRIGVETEAFF. CDR3 DNA sequence: TGTGCCATCAGAATTGGGGTCGAGACTGAAGCTTTCTTT.